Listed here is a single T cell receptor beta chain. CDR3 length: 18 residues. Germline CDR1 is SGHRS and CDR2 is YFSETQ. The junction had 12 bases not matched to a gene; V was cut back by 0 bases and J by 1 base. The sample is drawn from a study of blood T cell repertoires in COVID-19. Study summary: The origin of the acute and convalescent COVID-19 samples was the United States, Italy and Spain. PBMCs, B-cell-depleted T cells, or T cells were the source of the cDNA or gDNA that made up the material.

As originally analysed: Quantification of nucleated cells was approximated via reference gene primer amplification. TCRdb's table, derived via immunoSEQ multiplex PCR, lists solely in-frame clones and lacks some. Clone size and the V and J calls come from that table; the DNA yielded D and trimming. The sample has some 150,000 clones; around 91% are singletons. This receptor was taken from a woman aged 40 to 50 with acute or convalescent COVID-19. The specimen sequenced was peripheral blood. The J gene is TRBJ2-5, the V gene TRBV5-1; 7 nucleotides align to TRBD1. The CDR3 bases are TGCGCCAGCAGCTTGGGACAGGGTTCCCGCTGGGGCCAAGAGACCCAGTACTTC. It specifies CASSLGQGSRWGQETQYF.